The clone carrying this TCR beta chain was seen only a few times. Its antigen is unknown. Treatment in this sample: approximately 9-day PBMC culture with coronavirus spike peptide pools or control peptides (ViraFEST assay). The sample comes from a study of vaccination and CD4 T cells after COVID-19. Study background: The cells in question were stimulated using overlapping spike peptides derived from SARS-CoV-2, HCoV-NL63, HCoV-OC43 and HCoV-229E.

Study-level results: This study had few convalescent patients and no early post-infection samples. With convalescent patients, a median 86.3% of reactive clones emerged solely after vaccination.

The Oncomine TCR Beta short-read assay was applied to DNA of cultured CD4+ T cells. One entry per CDR3 protein results from TCRdb running MiXCR on the PCR reads. The sample contains approximately 20,000 distinct CDR3 sequences, about 42% of which appear only once. Germline assignment: CDR1 SEHNR and CDR2 FQNEAQ (reference sequence). With 1 base removed from V and 0 bases from J, the gap between germline ends came to 8 bases. This CDR3 has 15 amino acids. The specimen was CD4+ T cells from blood, cultured in vitro, collected before SARS-CoV-2 vaccination. This chain uses TRBV7-9 with TRBJ2-3; the D is unclear. This clonotype was sampled from a human donor who received a COVID-19 vaccine. CDR3 in DNA: TGTGCCAGCAGCTTAGGCAGAATTAGCACAGATACGCAGTATTTT. Amino acid sequence: CASSLGRISTDTQYF. The whole variable domain, filled in from reference TRBV7-9 and TRBJ2-3, reads DTGVSQNPRHKITKRGQNVTFRCDPISEHNRLYWYRQTLGQGPEFLTYFQNEAQLEKSRLLSDRFSAERPKGSFSTLEIQRTEQGDSAMYLCASSLGRISTDTQYFGPGTRLTVL.